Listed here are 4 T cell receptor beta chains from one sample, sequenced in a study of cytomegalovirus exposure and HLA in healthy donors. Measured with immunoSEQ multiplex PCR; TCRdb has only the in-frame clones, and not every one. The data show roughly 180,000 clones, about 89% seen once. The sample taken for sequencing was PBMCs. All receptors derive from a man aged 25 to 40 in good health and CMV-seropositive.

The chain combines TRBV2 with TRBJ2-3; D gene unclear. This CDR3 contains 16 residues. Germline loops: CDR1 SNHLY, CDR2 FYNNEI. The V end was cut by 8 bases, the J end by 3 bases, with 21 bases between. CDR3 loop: CASRSLAQYPTDTQYF. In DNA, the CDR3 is TGTGCCAGCCGCTCCCTCGCCCAATACCCGACAGATACGCAGTATTTT.

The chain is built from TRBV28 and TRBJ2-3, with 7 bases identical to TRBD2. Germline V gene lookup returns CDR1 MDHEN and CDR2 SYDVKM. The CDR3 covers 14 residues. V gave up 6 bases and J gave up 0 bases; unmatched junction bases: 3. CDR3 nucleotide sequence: TGTGCCAGCAGCAGAGCGGGGAGCACAGATACGCAGTATTTT. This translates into CASSRAGSTDTQYF.

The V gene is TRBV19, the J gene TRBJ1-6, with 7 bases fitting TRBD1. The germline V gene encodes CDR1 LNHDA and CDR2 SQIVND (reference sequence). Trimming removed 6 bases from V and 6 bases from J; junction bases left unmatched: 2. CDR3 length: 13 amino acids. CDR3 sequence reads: CASRDRANSPLHF. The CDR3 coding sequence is TGTGCCAGTAGAGACAGGGCTAATTCACCCCTCCACTTT.

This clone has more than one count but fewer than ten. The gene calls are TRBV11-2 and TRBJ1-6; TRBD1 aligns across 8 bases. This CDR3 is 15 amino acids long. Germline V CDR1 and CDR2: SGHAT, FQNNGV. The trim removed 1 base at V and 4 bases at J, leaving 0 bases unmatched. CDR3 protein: CASSLGQGYNSPLHF. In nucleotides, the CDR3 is TGTGCCAGCAGCTTAGGACAGGGGTATAATTCACCCCTCCACTTT.